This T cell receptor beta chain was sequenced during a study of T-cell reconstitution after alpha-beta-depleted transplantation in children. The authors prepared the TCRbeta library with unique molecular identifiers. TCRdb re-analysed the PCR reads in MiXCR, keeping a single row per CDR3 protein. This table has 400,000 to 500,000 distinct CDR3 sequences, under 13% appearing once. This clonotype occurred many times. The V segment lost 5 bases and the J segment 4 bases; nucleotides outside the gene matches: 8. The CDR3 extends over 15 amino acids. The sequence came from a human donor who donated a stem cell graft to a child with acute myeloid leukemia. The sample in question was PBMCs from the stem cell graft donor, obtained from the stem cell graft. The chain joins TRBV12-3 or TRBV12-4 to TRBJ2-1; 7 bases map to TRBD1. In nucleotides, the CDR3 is TGTGCCAGCAGTACTCTGACAGGGTGGTACAATGAGCAGTTCTTC. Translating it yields CASSTLTGWYNEQFF.